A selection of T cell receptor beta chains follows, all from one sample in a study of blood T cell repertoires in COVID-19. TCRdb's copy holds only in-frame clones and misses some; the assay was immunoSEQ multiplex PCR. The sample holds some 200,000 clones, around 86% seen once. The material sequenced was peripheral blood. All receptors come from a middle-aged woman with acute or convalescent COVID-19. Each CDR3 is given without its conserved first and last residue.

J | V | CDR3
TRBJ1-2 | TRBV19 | ASRPGQEGNGYT
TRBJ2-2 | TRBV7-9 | ASSVPPGEENTGELF
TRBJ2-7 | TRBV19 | ASSNGRSYEQY
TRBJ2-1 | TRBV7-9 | ASSFGLAGGLGYNEQF
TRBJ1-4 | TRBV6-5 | ASSPPGQGGEKLF
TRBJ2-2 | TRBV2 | ASISLSGADTGELF
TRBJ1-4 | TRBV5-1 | ASSRDSTNEKLF
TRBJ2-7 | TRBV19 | ASSSRAGTSLYEQY
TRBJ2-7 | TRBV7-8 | ASSWGGESYEQY
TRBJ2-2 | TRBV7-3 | ASGPRGELF
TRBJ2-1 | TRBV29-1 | SRGLAGAVEQF
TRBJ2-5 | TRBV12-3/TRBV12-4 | ASSTTGETQY
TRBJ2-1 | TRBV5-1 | ASSLTGTGDEQF
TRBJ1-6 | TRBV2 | ASSQQGTPISPLH
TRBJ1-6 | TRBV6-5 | ASIPDRWINSPLH
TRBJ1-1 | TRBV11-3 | ASSLGIGQGGAEAF
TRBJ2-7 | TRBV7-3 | ASSPGASSYEQY
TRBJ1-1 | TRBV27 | ASMGGENTEAF
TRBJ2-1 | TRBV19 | ASALAGGPGEQF
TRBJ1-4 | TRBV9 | ASSDRQREKLF
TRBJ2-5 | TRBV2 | ASMDSGEETQY
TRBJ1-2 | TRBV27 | ASSSDSFTGYT
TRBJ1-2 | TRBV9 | ASSVEATGLYGYT
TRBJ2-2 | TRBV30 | AWSVRGGAGELF
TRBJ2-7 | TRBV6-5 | ASSYTGEQY
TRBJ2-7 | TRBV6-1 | ASNRQSSYEQY
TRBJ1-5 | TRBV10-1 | ASSAGPDQPQH
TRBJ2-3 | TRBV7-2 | ASSTSGSTDTQY
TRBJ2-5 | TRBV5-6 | ASSSETGAETQY
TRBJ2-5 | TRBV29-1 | SVDRGVGETQY
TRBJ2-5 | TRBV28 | ASSLTVQAQETQY
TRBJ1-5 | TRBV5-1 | ASSSRTALFNQPQH
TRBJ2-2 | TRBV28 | ASTPGDRNTGELF
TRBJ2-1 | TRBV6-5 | ASDRYAGTNNEQF
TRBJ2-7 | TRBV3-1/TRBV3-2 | ASSRTSGYSYEQY
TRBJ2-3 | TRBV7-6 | ASSFSGGSDTQY
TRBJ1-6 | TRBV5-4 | ASSWLTVNSSYNSPLH
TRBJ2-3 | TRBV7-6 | ASSQGLLAGGYTQY
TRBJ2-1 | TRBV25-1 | ASSDGWEGLSYEQF
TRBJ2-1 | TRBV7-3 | ASSLTPTGYNEQF
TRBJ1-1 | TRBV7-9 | ASSSAGLQGLKTF
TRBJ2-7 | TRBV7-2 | ASSLFFGGGPGEQY
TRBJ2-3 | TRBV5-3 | ARRFVRDTQY
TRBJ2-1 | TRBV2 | ASKRLADFYNEQF
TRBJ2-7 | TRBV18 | ASSTGTGYEQY
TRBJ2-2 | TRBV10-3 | ATRLVMAGELF
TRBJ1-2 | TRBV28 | ASLAQTGSGGYT
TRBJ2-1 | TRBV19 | ASSPSARSGNEQF